One sample yielded the 28 T cell receptor beta chains listed below, sequenced in a study of OX40 agonist ivuxolimab in advanced cancers. Assay used: immunoSEQ multiplex PCR; TCRdb lists only in-frame clones, some missing. The data hold 50,000 to 85,000 clones, with roughly 85% observed a single time. The specimen was CD4+ or CD8+ T cells sorted from blood, collected in a trial of the OX40 agonist ivuxolimab. The receptors were gathered from an adult with an advanced solid tumor such as melanoma, head and neck, liver or kidney cancer.

The CDR3 DNA is TGCGCCAGCAGCCAAGATAGGAGTTTCGGGGAGCTGTTTTTT. This gives the protein CASSQDRSFGELFF. This rearrangement joins TRBV4-3 to TRBJ2-2; D is uncertain. CDR3 length: 14 residues. Germline-derived CDR1 and CDR2 are LGHNA and YSLEER. With 0 bases removed from V and 7 bases from J, the gap between germline ends came to 9 bases.

The genes are TRBV21-1 and TRBJ1-3; TRBD1, the table's D call, was not compared with the DNA. TRBV21-1 is noted as a pseudogene. The CDR3 has 16 amino acids. CDR3 sequence: CASSIGTGGSGNTIYF. DNA for the CDR3: TGTGCCAGCAGCATAGGGACAGGGGGCTCTGGAAACACCATATATTTT.

The V call is TRBV6-5, the J call TRBJ1-1; 7 bases are a match to TRBD1. Germline CDR1 reads MNHEY; CDR2 reads SVGAGI. The V and J ends lost 6 bases and 0 bases, in that order; junction bases with no gene match: 7. The CDR3 consists of 15 residues. In DNA, the CDR3 is TGTGCCAGCAGAAGGGGACAGCGTATGAACACTGAAGCTTTCTTT. Amino acids: CASRRGQRMNTEAFF.

The J gene is TRBJ2-5, the V gene TRBV19, with TRBD2 matching over 8 bases. J lost 2 bases, V lost 8 bases, and 10 bases had no gene match. Germline values: CDR1 LNHDA, CDR2 SQIVND (reference sequence). The CDR3 runs 15 residues. CDR3 sequence reads: CASREALAGQETQYF. The CDR3 DNA is TGTGCCAGTCGCGAGGCGCTAGCGGGTCAAGAGACCCAGTACTTC.

The rearrangement links TRBV7-2 to TRBJ2-2, with 7 bases identical to TRBD2. From germline, CDR1 is SGHTA and CDR2 FQGNSA. This CDR3 comprises 13 residues. Trimming cost V 10 bases and J 0 bases; bases outside gene matches: 2. CDR3 sequence (DNA): TGTGCCACCGGGGGGACGAACACCGGGGAGCTGTTTTTT. It codes for CATGGTNTGELFF.

J is TRBJ2-7 and V is TRBV27; D gene uncertain. Trimming took off 5 bases at V and 5 bases at J, with 22 bases between the two ends. The CDR3 extends over 16 amino acids. Germline V CDR1 and CDR2: MNHEY, SMNVEV (reference sequence). CDR3 amino acids: CASSVTRLRLADEQYF. The CDR3 region has the DNA TGTGCCAGCAGTGTTACGCGCCTAAGACTGGCCGACGAGCAGTACTTC.

V gene TRBV9 combines with J gene TRBJ2-3; 7 nucleotides agree with TRBD2. Germline values: CDR1 SGDLS, CDR2 YYNGEE. The junction had 7 bases not matched to a gene; V was cut back by 4 bases and J by 8 bases. The CDR3 covers 13 residues. The DNA of the CDR3 is TGTGCCAGCAGCCCCGGGGACTATTCTACGCAGTATTTT. Translating it yields CASSPGDYSTQYF. Combining the CDR3 with reference TRBV9 and TRBJ2-3 gives the whole variable domain DSGVTQTPKHLITATGQRVTLRCSPRSGDLSVYWYQQSLDQGLQFLIQYYNGEERAKGNILERFSAQQFPDLHSELNLSSLELGDSALYFCASSPGDYSTQYFGPGTRLTVL.

The chain links TRBV28 to TRBJ2-2; 12 positions match TRBD2. CDR1 is MDHEN, CDR2 SYDVKM, per germline. The CDR3 contains 21 residues. With 5 bases clipped from V and 4 bases from J, the junction kept 20 bases outside the gene matches. This chain's CDR3 is CASSPMPGRGPSGRVTGELFF. The CDR3 coding sequence is TGTGCCAGCAGTCCAATGCCGGGCCGAGGGCCTAGCGGGAGGGTCACCGGGGAGCTGTTTTTT.

This clone has a single count. The chain couples TRBV10-1 to TRBJ1-5; D not certain. The CDR3 sequence is 15 residues long. CDR1 and CDR2 from the germline V gene are WNHNN and SYGVQD (reference sequence). With 10 bases removed from V and 5 bases from J, the gap between germline ends came to 21 bases. In DNA, the CDR3 is TGCGCCACCCCCTATTCCACGGGTGGTTATCAGCCCCAGCATTTT. It translates to CATPYSTGGYQPQHF.

A few counts support this clone. The J gene is TRBJ2-7, the V gene TRBV7-2, with TRBD2 as a possible D gene (5 bases). This CDR3 region has 12 residues. Germline CDR1 and CDR2: SGHTA and FQGNSA. Trimming removed 3 bases at V and 4 bases at J, with 7 bases between. CDR3 protein: CASSFRDYEQYF. In nucleotides, the CDR3 is TGTGCCAGCAGCTTTCGGGATTACGAGCAGTACTTC. Together with reference TRBV7-2 and TRBJ2-7, the CDR3 gives the full variable domain: GAGVSQSPSNKVTEKGKDVELRCDPISGHTALYWYRQSLGQGLEFLIYFQGNSAPDKSGLPSDRFSAERTGGSVSTLTIQRTQQEDSAVYLCASSFRDYEQYFGPGTRLTVT.

This sequence joins TRBV2 and TRBJ1-1; D unclear. With 6 bases removed from V and 5 bases from J, the gap between germline ends came to 10 bases. The germline CDR1 and CDR2 sequences are SNHLY and FYNNEI. The CDR3 consists of 12 residues. This chain's CDR3 is CASRRWETEAFF. The CDR3 DNA sequence: TGTGCCAGCAGGAGATGGGAAACTGAAGCTTTCTTT.

This clone showed up just a few times. CDR3: CASSRQANYGYTF. CDR3 DNA sequence: TGTGCCAGCAGTCGACAGGCAAACTATGGCTACACCTTC. The chain combines TRBV5-4 with TRBJ1-2; TRBD1 might be the D (6 bases). The CDR3 has 13 amino acids. Germline V gene sequence: CDR1 SGHNT, CDR2 YYREEE (reference sequence). V lost 5 bases and J 2 bases, leaving 10 bases between the germline ends.

This chain joins TRBV7-8 and TRBJ1-1; D not certain. V shed 2 bases and J shed 3 bases, with 4 bases lying between them. CDR1 SGHVS and CDR2 FQNEAQ come from the germline V gene. This CDR3 spans 12 amino acids. CDR3 region: CASSLRDTEAFF. The CDR3 nucleotides read TGTGCCAGCAGCTTACGGGACACTGAAGCTTTCTTT.

This chain joins TRBV18 and TRBJ2-7, with D hard to call. The CDR3 loop spans 14 amino acids. V lost 2 bases and J 4 bases, leaving 12 bases between the germline ends. Germline CDR1 and CDR2: KGHSH and LQKENI. CDR3 region: CASSPGTAVYEQYF. The CDR3 DNA is TGTGCCAGCTCACCAGGCACAGCCGTGTACGAGCAGTACTTC.

The V call is TRBV5-5, the J call TRBJ2-6; D gene unclear. CDR1 is SGHKS and CDR2 is YYEKEE in the germline V gene (reference sequence). Trimming shortened V by 2 bases and J by 0 bases, and 9 bases separated the two germline ends. This CDR3 contains 16 residues. Here the CDR3 DNA reads TGTGCCAGCAGCTTTCAACCGGTCTCTGGGGCCAACGTCCTGACTTTC. This gives the protein CASSFQPVSGANVLTF.

V gene TRBV19 combines with J gene TRBJ2-2; D not resolved. The germline V gene encodes CDR1 LNHDA and CDR2 SQIVND (reference sequence). With 5 bases removed from V and 3 bases from J, the gap between germline ends came to 4 bases. The CDR3 covers 12 residues. In DNA, the CDR3 is TGTGCCAGTAGTCCATACACCGGGGAGCTGTTTTTT. Residues: CASSPYTGELFF.

The V gene is TRBV19, the J gene TRBJ2-5; 9 nucleotides line up with TRBD1. With V trimmed by 11 bases and J by 6 bases, 10 bases remained unmatched. Germline V gene data show CDR1 as LNHDA and CDR2 as SQIVND (reference sequence). The CDR3 is made up of 13 amino acids. Here the CDR3 DNA reads TGTGCCTGCTCGGGAACAGGGGGCCAGACCCAGTACTTC. Protein sequence: CACSGTGGQTQYF. Using reference TRBV19 and TRBJ2-5 for the parts outside the CDR3, the full variable domain is DGGITQSPKYLFRKEGQNVTLSCEQNLNHDAMYWYRQDPGQGLRLIYYSQIVNDFQKGDIAEGYSVSREKKESFPLTVTSAQKNPTAFYLCACSGTGGQTQYFGPGTRLLVL.

This chain links TRBV30 with TRBJ2-7; TRBD2 aligns across 13 bases. J gave up 6 bases and V 3 bases, and 8 bases lay outside the gene matches. Germline V gene sequence: CDR1 GTSNPN, CDR2 SVGIG (reference sequence). This CDR3 is built from 15 residues. The CDR3, as DNA: TGTGCCTGGAGACTAGCGGGAGGGGCGGTGGGCGAGCAGTACTTC. It specifies CAWRLAGGAVGEQYF.

V and J are TRBV5-1 and TRBJ1-6; TRBD1 is a possible D gene (5 bases). CDR3 length: 14 amino acids. V was trimmed by 3 bases and J by 9 bases, leaving 13 bases between them. Germline V gene sequence: CDR1 SGHRS, CDR2 YFSETQ. The CDR3 DNA reads as TGCGCCAGCAGCTCCCAGGGAATTGGTTCACCCCTCCACTTT. Amino acids: CASSSQGIGSPLHF.

The chain links TRBV9 to TRBJ2-3; 8 positions agree with TRBD1. The ends lost 4 bases at V and 4 bases at J; junction bases unmatched: 5. This CDR3 comprises 14 residues. CDR1 and CDR2 (germline): SGDLS, YYNGEE. CDR3 in DNA: TGTGCCAGCAGCTCCCGGACAGGGTCAGATACGCAGTATTTT. This encodes CASSSRTGSDTQYF.

The chain couples TRBV5-1 to TRBJ2-2; D possibly uses TRBD1 or TRBD2 (5 bases each). The CDR3 is 16 residues long. V dropped 3 bases and J dropped 5 bases, with 17 bases sitting between them. The germline gives CDR1 SGHRS, CDR2 YFSETQ. The CDR3 sequence is CASSWLDIGRTGELFF. DNA for the CDR3: TGCGCCAGCAGCTGGCTGGACATAGGGAGAACCGGGGAGCTGTTTTTT.

The chain combines TRBV19 with TRBJ1-4, with D uncertain. The CDR3 consists of 13 residues. V lost 6 bases and J lost 8, with 13 bases in between. Per the germline V gene, CDR1 is LNHDA and CDR2 is SQIVND (reference sequence). The DNA of the CDR3 is TGTGCCAGTAGGAGCGCCGATGACGAAAAACTGTTTTTT. Translated, it gives CASRSADDEKLFF.

The V call is TRBV6-1, the J call TRBJ2-3; 7 bases fit TRBD1. Germline trimming cut 4 bases from V and 4 bases from J; bases unmatched to any gene: 11. The CDR3 totals 16 residues. The germline gives CDR1 MNHNS, CDR2 SASEGT. CDR3 nucleotide sequence: TGTGCCAGCAGTGCCTCGACAGGGAAAGGGGCAGATACGCAGTATTTT. Protein sequence: CASSASTGKGADTQYF.

J is TRBJ2-7 and V is TRBV19; TRBD1 agrees at 12 bases. Looked up from germline, CDR1 is LNHDA and CDR2 is SQIVND (reference sequence). The CDR3 has 16 residues. J lost 7 bases, V lost 5 bases, and 12 bases had no gene match. For the CDR3, the DNA is TGTGCCAGTAGTTCCCCTTGGGGACAGGGGGCATGGGAGCAGTACTTC. Protein: CASSSPWGQGAWEQYF.

This rearrangement joins TRBV4-1 to TRBJ2-7; perhaps TRBD2 as D (6 bases). The V end lost 3 bases, the J end lost 4 bases, and 13 bases lay between the germline ends. CDR3 length: 14 residues. Germline V lookup: CDR1 MGHRA, CDR2 YSYEKL. The CDR3 sequence: CASSHPQGLYEQYF. CDR3 DNA: TGCGCCAGCAGCCATCCCCAGGGACTTTACGAGCAGTACTTC.

The genes are TRBV9 and TRBJ2-5, with 9 positions matching TRBD2. The V and J ends lost 2 bases and 0 bases, in that order; junction bases with no gene match: 5. The CDR3 length is 16 residues. Germline lookup yields CDR1 SGDLS and CDR2 YYNGEE. The CDR3 DNA reads as TGTGCCAGCAGCGTCGACAGCGGGGGGTACCAAGAGACCCAGTACTTC. This codes for CASSVDSGGYQETQYF.

The genes are TRBV18 and TRBJ2-7; 9 bases are shared with TRBD1. The CDR3 spans 15 residues. Looked up from germline, CDR1 is KGHSH and CDR2 is LQKENI. The ends lost 4 bases at V and 2 bases at J; junction bases unmatched: 6. CDR3 protein: CASSRAGTGTYEQYF. The CDR3, as DNA: TGTGCCAGCTCACGGGCCGGGACAGGGACCTACGAGCAGTACTTC.

The V and J genes are TRBV20-1 and TRBJ2-7; TRBD1 might be the D (5 bases). Germline assignment: CDR1 DFQATT and CDR2 SNEGSKA (reference sequence). The CDR3 is 10 residues long. Trimming pared 4 bases from V and 5 bases from J, leaving 6 bases between. The CDR3 loop reads CSAKGNEQYF. CDR3 nucleotide sequence: TGCAGTGCTAAGGGGAACGAGCAGTACTTC.